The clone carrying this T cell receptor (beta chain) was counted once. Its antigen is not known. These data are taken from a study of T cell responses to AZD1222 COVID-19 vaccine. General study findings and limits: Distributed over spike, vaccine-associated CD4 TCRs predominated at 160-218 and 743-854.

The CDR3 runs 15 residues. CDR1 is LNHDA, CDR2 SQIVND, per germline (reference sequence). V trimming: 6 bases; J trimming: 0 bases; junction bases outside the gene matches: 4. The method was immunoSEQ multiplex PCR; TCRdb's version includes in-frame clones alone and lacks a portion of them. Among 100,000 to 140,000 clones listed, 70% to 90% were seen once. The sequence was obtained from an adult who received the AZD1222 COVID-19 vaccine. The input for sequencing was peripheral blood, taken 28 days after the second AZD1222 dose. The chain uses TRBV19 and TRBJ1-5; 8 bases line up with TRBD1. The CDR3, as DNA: TGTGCCAGTAGCCCGACAGGGGCTAGCAATCAGCCCCAGCATTTT. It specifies CASSPTGASNQPQHF. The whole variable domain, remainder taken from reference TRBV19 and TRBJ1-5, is DGGITQSPKYLFRKEGQNVTLSCEQNLNHDAMYWYRQDPGQGLRLIYYSQIVNDFQKGDIAEGYSVSREKKESFPLTVTSAQKNPTAFYLCASSPTGASNQPQHFGDGTRLSIL.